One T cell receptor (beta chain) is described in this entry. Its antigen is unknown. These data are taken from a study of monozygotic twins with inflammatory bowel disease. Overall study results and limits: Any single strong signal or clonotype tied to IBD lacked support. Healthy twins shared more clonotypes with others than IBD patients, most markedly active ones. No repertoire similarity difference was seen between concordant and discordant twins; power was possibly limited. Patient repertoires may have gained variability from differing immunosuppressive treatments.

CDR1 is SGHRS, CDR2 YFSETQ, per germline. CDR3 size: 13 residues. TCRdb reprocessed the 5' RACE reads and stores each CDR3 protein as one record, lacking DNA. The sample table sets out 120,000 to 150,000 distinct CDR3 sequences. The gene calls are TRBV5-1 and TRBJ2-3. The TCR originated in a human donor with ulcerative colitis or Crohn's disease, or a healthy co-twin of an affected twin (not recorded which). Input material: blood. CDR3 sequence reads: CASSWTQTDTQYF.